This T cell receptor beta chain was obtained from a study of cytomegalovirus exposure and HLA in healthy donors. Germline assignment: CDR1 MGHRA and CDR2 YSYEKL. Trimming pared 2 bases from V and 6 bases from J, leaving 13 bases between. The CDR3 has 15 residues. Each donor was healthy, and each was a bone marrow donor. Study-wide results and limits: The authors considered a cluster of highly shared sequence variants likely to be a sequencing artifact. Trimming of TCR beta V- and J-genes showed a link, identified in a later analysis, to a missense DCLRE1C variant.

60 Vbeta and 13 Jbeta primers were used in PCR. The data were produced by immunoSEQ multiplex PCR, yet TCRdb's version contains in-frame clones alone and is incomplete. The sample shows over 100,000 clones, 77% of them seen only once. With respect to this clone: Its antigen remains unknown.

The source of this sequence is a male donor in good health and CMV-seropositive. The genes are TRBV4-1 and TRBJ2-2, with D perhaps matching TRBD1 (6 bases). Input material: PBMCs. The CDR3 DNA follows: TGCGCCAGCAGCCAACAGGGGACGGTTGCCGGGGAGCTGTTTTTT. This gives the protein CASSQQGTVAGELFF.